These 32 T cell receptor beta chains share one sample of origin, sequenced in a study of shared clonotypes between healthy human individuals. Produced via immunoSEQ multiplex PCR; TCRdb's table is partial and in-frame only. In the table there are under 1,100,000 clones, approximately 80% of which are singletons. The specimen sequenced was memory CD4+ T cells from PBMCs. Subset noted: CD45RA-negative fraction. The receptors were gathered from a man aged 18 to 35 in good health. Some clones in this sample may be carry-over from other donors' samples.

V and J are TRBV2 and TRBJ2-5, with TRBD2 identical over 11 bases. The CDR3 consists of 15 residues. Germline loops: CDR1 SNHLY, CDR2 FYNNEI. Trimming cost V 6 bases and J 4 bases; bases outside gene matches: 7. The CDR3 nucleotides are TGTGCCAGCAGAAAAAGGACTAGCGGGTCAGAGACCCAGTACTTC. Amino acids: CASRKRTSGSETQYF.

This clone appeared once. The chain uses TRBV19 and TRBJ2-7, with 9 bases that match TRBD2. CDR3 length equals 14 residues. V lost 6 bases, J lost 0 bases, and 3 bases stayed unmatched. In germline, CDR1 is LNHDA, CDR2 SQIVND (reference sequence). CDR3 nucleotides: TGTGCCAGTAGCCTAGCGGGGCTCTCCTACGAGCAGTACTTC. Amino acid sequence: CASSLAGLSYEQYF.

The rearrangement joins TRBV28 to TRBJ1-2; 7 positions agree with TRBD1. The length of the CDR3 is 12 residues. Germline V gene data show CDR1 as MDHEN and CDR2 as SYDVKM. V trimming: 8 bases; J trimming: 5 bases; junction bases outside the gene matches: 5. CDR3 bases: TGTGCCAGCGGACGACAGGGTTATGGCTACACCTTC. It encodes CASGRQGYGYTF.

This clone was counted once. This sequence joins TRBV28 and TRBJ1-4; D is possibly TRBD1 (5 bases). The V gene's germline CDR1 is MDHEN and CDR2 SYDVKM. Trimming stripped 4 bases from V and 5 bases from J, with 14 bases between. The CDR3 spans 15 residues. CDR3 DNA: TGTGCCAGCAGTTATGGGGACGGAAAAAATGAAAAACTGTTTTTT. Translating gives CASSYGDGKNEKLFF.

The chain joins TRBV5-1 to TRBJ2-5; 8 nucleotides agree with TRBD1. Germline V CDR1 and CDR2: SGHRS, YFSETQ. With 4 bases clipped from V and 5 bases from J, the junction kept 10 bases outside the gene matches. The CDR3 is 15 amino acids. The CDR3 nucleotides are TGCGCCAGCAGCCGGACAGGGATGAAAGAGGAGACCCAGTACTTC. It translates to CASSRTGMKEETQYF.

The chain carries TRBV5-1 and TRBJ2-4, with a possible D match to TRBD2 (5 bases). The CDR3 covers 18 residues. Germline CDR1 SGHRS, CDR2 YFSETQ. Deletions cut 0 bases from V and 5 bases from J, with 21 bases between. The CDR3: CASSLDPVLARDENIQYF. The CDR3 DNA sequence: TGCGCCAGCAGCTTGGATCCGGTCCTGGCCCGGGATGAAAACATTCAGTACTTC.

A remark on this clone: Other nucleotide sequences in the sample specify the same CDR3. This rearrangement joins TRBV7-2 to TRBJ2-5, with D uncertain. V lost 1 base and J lost 4, with 4 bases in between. There are 12 residues in the CDR3. Germline V lookup: CDR1 SGHTA, CDR2 FQGNSA. CDR3 residues: CASSLDRETQYF. The DNA of the CDR3 is TGTGCCAGCAGCTTAGATAGAGAGACCCAGTACTTC.

The J gene is TRBJ1-2, the V gene TRBV5-4; 7 bases map to TRBD1. Germline V CDR1 and CDR2: SGHNT, YYREEE (reference sequence). This CDR3 contains 14 residues. J gave up 2 bases and V 4 bases, and 5 bases lay outside the gene matches. CDR3 DNA sequence: TGTGCCAGCAGCGGACAGGTGCTGAACTATGGCTACACCTTC. Translating it yields CASSGQVLNYGYTF.

The chain recombines TRBV7-7 with TRBJ2-7; possible D gene TRBD2, 6 bases. V was clipped by 0 bases and J by 1 base, with 13 bases between them. This CDR3 has 16 residues. CDR1 is SSHAT, CDR2 FNYEAQ, per germline (reference sequence). The CDR3 sequence: CASSLAQVGGSYEQYF. The CDR3 nucleotides read TGTGCCAGCAGCTTAGCGCAGGTAGGAGGGTCCTACGAGCAGTACTTC.

The rearrangement links TRBV28 to TRBJ2-7, with 11 positions matching TRBD1. The CDR3 consists of 16 residues. From germline, CDR1 is MDHEN and CDR2 SYDVKM. Trimming cost V 4 bases and J 5 bases; bases outside gene matches: 10. The CDR3 region is CASSSQPGQGANEQYF. For the CDR3, the DNA is TGTGCCAGCAGTTCCCAACCCGGACAGGGGGCGAACGAGCAGTACTTC.

The chain joins TRBV5-1 to TRBJ1-4; the D is unclear. Trimming shortened V by 5 bases and J by 7 bases, and 9 bases separated the two germline ends. Germline V gene sequence: CDR1 SGHRS, CDR2 YFSETQ. The CDR3 length is 12 residues. The CDR3 DNA sequence: TGCGCCAGCAGGGGTAACGGTGAAAAACTGTTTTTT. It encodes CASRGNGEKLFF.

The rearrangement joins TRBV13 to TRBJ1-6; a possible D gene is TRBD1 (6 bases). Trimming took off 3 bases at V and 9 bases at J, with 12 bases between the two ends. The CDR3 is made up of 14 amino acids. The germline V gene has CDR1 PRHDT and CDR2 FYEKMQ (reference sequence). The CDR3 region is CASSFSRGGSPLHF. CDR3 sequence (DNA): TGTGCCAGCAGCTTTTCCAGGGGCGGTTCACCCCTCCACTTT.

The rearrangement joins TRBV6-1 to TRBJ1-2; D not certain. Germline values: CDR1 MNHNS, CDR2 SASEGT. The CDR3 sequence is 12 residues long. V gave up 3 bases and J gave up 8 bases, with 10 bases separating them. The CDR3 DNA follows: TGTGCCAGCAGTGATACACACGGAGGCTACACCTTC. This sequence encodes CASSDTHGGYTF.

The V and J genes are TRBV30 and TRBJ1-5; 10 bases map to TRBD1. CDR1 and CDR2 (germline): GTSNPN, SVGIG (reference sequence). CDR3 length equals 14 residues. The V and J ends lost 2 bases and 6 bases, in that order; junction bases with no gene match: 4. CDR3 amino acids: CAWSRGQGIQPQHF. The CDR3 DNA reads TGTGCCTGGAGTCGGGGACAGGGGATTCAGCCCCAGCATTTT.

V is TRBV5-1 and J is TRBJ2-7, with 10 bases that match TRBD2. V trimming: 0 bases; J trimming: 4 bases; junction bases outside the gene matches: 4. This CDR3 has 15 amino acids. CDR1 is SGHRS and CDR2 is YFSETQ in the germline V gene. The CDR3 sequence is CASSLGTSGIYEQYF. In nucleotides, the CDR3 is TGCGCCAGCAGCTTGGGTACTAGCGGGATTTACGAGCAGTACTTC. Filled out from reference TRBV5-1 and TRBJ2-7, the complete variable domain reads KAGVTQTPRYLIKTRGQQVTLSCSPISGHRSVSWYQQTPGQGLQFLFEYFSETQRNKGNFPGRFSGRQFSNSRSEMNVSTLELGDSALYLCASSLGTSGIYEQYFGPGTRLTVT.

CDR3 in amino acids: CASSYPGIISYEQYF. In DNA form, the CDR3 reads TGTGCCAGCAGTTACCCAGGGATAATATCCTACGAGCAGTACTTC. This chain joins TRBV6-6 and TRBJ2-7; a possible D gene is TRBD1 (5 bases). The germline gives CDR1 MNHNY, CDR2 SVGAGI (reference sequence). Trimming left V 2 bases short and J 1 base short, with 12 bases between. The CDR3 has 15 residues.

This sequence joins TRBV20-1 and TRBJ1-2; a possible D gene is TRBD1 (6 bases). With 5 bases removed from V and 7 bases from J, the gap between germline ends came to 11 bases. Looked up from germline, CDR1 is DFQATT and CDR2 is SNEGSKA (reference sequence). The CDR3 covers 11 residues. The CDR3 coding sequence is TGCAGTGCTCGGAGGGGGTTTGGCTACACCTTC. Translated, it gives CSARRGFGYTF.

This rearrangement joins TRBV10-1 to TRBJ2-4, with 8 nucleotides matching TRBD1. CDR3 length: 15 amino acids. Germline V gives CDR1 WNHNN, CDR2 SYGVQD (reference sequence). The V gene end was trimmed by 3 bases and the J gene end by 3 bases; junction bases not matched to a gene: 4. CDR3 in DNA: TGCGCCAGCAGTGATCACAGGGGGGACAAAAACATTCAGTACTTC. Translating it yields CASSDHRGDKNIQYF.

This CDR3 is CASEGQAQPYPGYTF. DNA for the CDR3: TGTGCCAGCGAAGGACAGGCCCAACCATACCCCGGCTACACCTTC. The chain recombines TRBV28 with TRBJ1-2; TRBD1 matches 7 bases. CDR3 length: 15 residues. With V trimmed by 8 bases and J by 8 bases, 17 bases remained unmatched. The germline CDR1 and CDR2 sequences are MDHEN and SYDVKM.

The chain's CDR3 is CASSSLIRYEQYF. DNA for the CDR3: TGTGCCAGCAGTTCCCTTATTAGGTACGAGCAGTACTTC. The rearrangement joins TRBV28 to TRBJ2-7; D is undetermined. From germline, CDR1 is MDHEN and CDR2 SYDVKM. The CDR3 has 13 amino acids. V was pared by 4 bases and J by 4 bases, with 11 bases between. Complete variable domain (other parts from reference TRBV28 and TRBJ2-7): DVKVTQSSRYLVKRTGEKVFLECVQDMDHENMFWYRQDPGLGLRLIYFSYDVKMKEKGDIPEGYSVSREKKERFSLILESASTNQTSMYLCASSSLIRYEQYFGPGTRLTVT.

This clone has only one observation. The chain employs TRBV13 and TRBJ2-1; 7 nucleotides match TRBD2. The CDR3 has 17 residues. V lost 1 base to trimming and J lost 7 bases; unmatched junction nucleotides: 13. CDR1 and CDR2 (germline): PRHDT, FYEKMQ (reference sequence). In nucleotides, the CDR3 is TGTGCCAGCAGCTTAGATTGGCTAGCGGCGGCCGGGAATGAGCAGTTCTTC. It translates to CASSLDWLAAAGNEQFF. Full variable domain (rest looked up from reference TRBV13 and TRBJ2-1): AAGVIQSPRHLIKEKRETATLKCYPIPRHDTVYWYQQGPGQDPQFLISFYEKMQSDKGSIPDRFSAQQFSDYHSELNMSSLELGDSALYFCASSLDWLAAAGNEQFFGPGTRLTVL.

The CDR3 sequence: CASSHSGAMNTEAFF. Written as DNA, the CDR3 is TGTGCCAGCAGCCATTCGGGAGCTATGAACACTGAAGCTTTCTTT. The chain is built from TRBV11-3 and TRBJ1-1; D gene uncertain. CDR1 is SGHNT, CDR2 YENEEA, per germline. The CDR3 is 15 amino acids. Deletions cut 5 bases from V and 0 bases from J, with 13 bases between.

V is TRBV7-2 and J is TRBJ2-7, with TRBD2 matching 7 bases. In germline, CDR1 is SGHTA, CDR2 FQGNSA. This CDR3 region has 16 residues. Germline trimming cut 2 bases from V and 5 bases from J; bases unmatched to any gene: 12. The CDR3 here is CASSLMASGGSNEQYF. In nucleotides, the CDR3 is TGTGCCAGCAGCTTAATGGCTTCGGGAGGATCTAACGAGCAGTACTTC.

This clone showed up just once. CDR3 bases: TGTGCCAGCAGCCCGGGACAGACGAACACCGGGGAGCTGTTTTTT. As protein: CASSPGQTNTGELFF. The genes are TRBV5-4 and TRBJ2-2; 7 bases map to TRBD1. This CDR3 is 15 amino acids long. Germline CDR1 reads SGHNT; CDR2 reads YYREEE (reference sequence). The V segment lost 4 bases and the J segment 0 bases; nucleotides outside the gene matches: 3.

Notes on this clone: An end of the junction does not agree with germline; a read error may underlie this. This chain joins TRBV6-1 and TRBJ1-2; D remains ambiguous. Per germline, CDR1 MNHNS and CDR2 SASEGT. The CDR3 totals 12 residues. The CDR3 reads CASSEWRTPAAF. CDR3 coding DNA: TGTGCCAGCAGTGAATGGAGGACCCCAGCTGCCTTC.

V is TRBV10-2 and J is TRBJ2-3, with a possible D match to TRBD1 (6 bases). Trimming took off 6 bases at V and 0 bases at J, with 13 bases between the two ends. CDR3 size: 15 residues. Germline CDR1 is WSHSY and CDR2 is SAAADI. CDR3 nucleotides: TGCGCCAGCAGGAACAGGGTCTCTAGCACAGATACGCAGTATTTT. Translated, it gives CASRNRVSSTDTQYF.

The chain has TRBV5-6 and TRBJ2-3; 8 bases line up with TRBD2. The CDR3 spans 12 residues. From germline, CDR1 is SGHDT and CDR2 YYEEEE. J was trimmed by 10 bases and V by 4 bases; bases with no gene match: 5. The CDR3 protein is CASSQTGLAQYF. The CDR3 DNA reads as TGTGCCAGCAGCCAGACGGGACTAGCGCAGTATTTT.

With regard to this clone: This may arise from a read error, as a much more abundant clone is one base away. In the same sample, other DNA sequences code for this CDR3. The chain recombines TRBV7-2 with TRBJ1-2, with 8 bases aligning to TRBD1. This CDR3 is built from 13 residues. Unmatched junction bases numbered 4, after V lost 6 bases and J lost 4 bases. Per the germline V gene, CDR1 is SGHTA and CDR2 is FQGNSA. CDR3 coding DNA: TGTGCCAGCAGTCCGGACAGGGTCTATGGCTACACCTTC. This encodes CASSPDRVYGYTF.

J is TRBJ2-2 and V is TRBV2; 12 bases map to TRBD2. Germline V gene lookup returns CDR1 SNHLY and CDR2 FYNNEI. Trimming at V came to 8 bases and at J to 6 bases, leaving 4 bases not matched to a gene. The CDR3 is 14 residues long. The CDR3 sequence is CASLGLAGPGELFF. The CDR3 DNA is TGTGCCAGCCTTGGACTAGCGGGACCCGGGGAGCTGTTTTTT.

CDR3 in amino acids: CASRTGGQGGYEQYF. Here the CDR3 DNA reads TGTGCCAGCAGAACCGGGGGACAGGGTGGGTACGAGCAGTACTTC. The rearrangement joins TRBV28 to TRBJ2-7; 9 bases are shared with TRBD1. Germline CDR1 reads MDHEN; CDR2 reads SYDVKM. This CDR3 has 15 residues. V dropped 6 bases and J dropped 4; count of bases not matched to a gene: 10.

The chain recombines TRBV25-1 with TRBJ2-1, with D unclear. The length of the CDR3 is 11 residues. V gave up 3 bases and J gave up 10 bases, with 7 bases separating them. Germline CDR1 and CDR2: MGHDK and SYGVNS. The CDR3 protein is CASSDKAEQFF. The CDR3 region has the DNA TGTGCCAGCAGTGACAAGGCAGAGCAGTTCTTC. Variable domain in full (rest from reference TRBV25-1 and TRBJ2-1): EADIYQTPRYLVIGTGKKITLECSQTMGHDKMYWYQQDPGMELHLIHYSYGVNSTEKGDLSSESTVSRIRTEHFPLTLESARPSHTSQYLCASSDKAEQFFGPGTRLTVL.

The chain is built from TRBV2 and TRBJ2-5; 8 bases fit TRBD2. V was clipped by 6 bases and J by 5 bases; unmatched bases: 5. Germline V gene lookup returns CDR1 SNHLY and CDR2 FYNNEI. This CDR3 spans 13 amino acids. The CDR3 DNA reads as TGTGCCAGCAGCACCCAGCGGGGGGAGACCCAGTACTTC. Its translation is CASSTQRGETQYF.